This TCR beta chain was captured in a study of neurological immune-mediated disorders. Germline lookup yields CDR1 SEHNR and CDR2 FQNEAQ (reference sequence). V dropped 5 bases and J dropped 0 bases, with 13 bases sitting between them. The CDR3 totals 15 residues. The cDNA was generated through 5'RACE incorporating 10-nucleotide random UMIs. A single run covered 15-18 subjects with over 190 million TCR-beta sequences. TCRdb reanalysed the 5' RACE reads using MiXCR and keeps one entry per CDR3 protein. The profile shows some 30,000 distinct CDR3 sequences, approximately 21% of them singletons. At least ten counts were recorded for this clonotype. For the unsorted libraries, 2 million PBMCs stored at -80 C served as input.

Sequencing input: PBMCs. This sequence originates from a woman aged 60-75 years in good health. The V gene is TRBV7-9, the J gene TRBJ1-1, with a weak D call TRBD1 (6 bases). The CDR3 coding sequence is TGTGCCAGCAGCCCACACAGGGACCTGAACACTGAAGCTTTCTTT. It specifies CASSPHRDLNTEAFF.